This T cell receptor (beta chain) comes out of a study of T cell responses to AZD1222 COVID-19 vaccine. Study findings and constraints: Distributed over spike, vaccine-associated CD4 TCRs predominated at 160-218 and 743-854. Spike-specific TCR breadth and depth rose after two AZD1222 doses. Donors, mostly white British, included more females; clonal diversity was possibly underestimated. Reportedly, nearly half of unique spike TCRs recognized epitopes outside B.1.351/B.1.1.7 mutations.

Trimming left V 5 bases short and J 6 bases short, with 9 bases between. This CDR3 is 12 amino acids long. Germline CDR1 and CDR2: LNHNV and YYDKDF (reference sequence). A single count supports this clone. Its target is not known. Assay used: immunoSEQ multiplex PCR; TCRdb lists only in-frame clones, some missing. This table has about 180,000 clones, just over 85% appearing once. Sequencing was performed on peripheral blood, taken on day 0 of AZD1222 vaccination. The sequence was collected from an adult in good health. The chain employs TRBV15 and TRBJ2-3; no firm D call. The CDR3 spells CATSRATDTQYF. CDR3 DNA sequence: TGTGCCACCAGCCGTGCAACCGATACGCAGTATTTT.